The present TCR beta chain was sequenced within a study of T cells after yellow fever vaccination. The wider study: In the case of low-cell-number fractions, SMART-Seq v4 Ultra Low Input was used for preparation.

Worth noting for this clonotype: No antigen is known for it.

The CDR3 runs 13 residues. CDR1 is MDHEN and CDR2 is SYDVKM in the germline V gene. The V end was cut by 11 bases, the J end by 8 bases, with 21 bases between. Study-wide findings and caveats: Only a minor proportion of clonotypes was detected across both CD4 and CD8 compartments.

It was through 5'RACE template switching that TCR cDNA was made, with a universal primer site and UMIs added. MiXCR was run by TCRdb on the 5' RACE reads, yielding one entry per CDR3 protein. The table has some 340,000 distinct CDR3 sequences, around 11% seen once; the top ten hold under 4%. This clonotype was sampled from a man between 18 and 35 years old who received the YFV17D yellow fever vaccine. J is TRBJ1-2 and V is TRBV28, with a tentative D call TRBD1 (6 bases). The input for sequencing was CD4+ T cells sorted from PBMCs, taken 45 days after the yellow fever booster vaccination. DNA of the CDR3: TGTGCCGTTATGCCCGGGGGGCGACGAGGCTACACCTTC. This codes for CAVMPGGRRGYTF.